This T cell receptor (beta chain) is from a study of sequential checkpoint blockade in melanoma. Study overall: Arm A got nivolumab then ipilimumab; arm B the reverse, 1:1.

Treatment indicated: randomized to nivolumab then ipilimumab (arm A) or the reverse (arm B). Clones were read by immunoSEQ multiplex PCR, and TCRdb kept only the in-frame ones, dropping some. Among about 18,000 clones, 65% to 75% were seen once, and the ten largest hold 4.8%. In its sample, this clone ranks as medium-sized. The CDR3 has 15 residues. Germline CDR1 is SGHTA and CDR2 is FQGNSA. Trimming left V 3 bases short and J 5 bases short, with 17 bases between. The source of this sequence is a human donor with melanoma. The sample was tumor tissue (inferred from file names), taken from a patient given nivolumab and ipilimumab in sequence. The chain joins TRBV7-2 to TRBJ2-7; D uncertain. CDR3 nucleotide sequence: TGTGCCAGCAGCTTGCGAGGTTCGAGGTCCAACGAGCAGTACTTC. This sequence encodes CASSLRGSRSNEQYF.